This T cell receptor (beta chain) is from a study of response to subunit inactivated influenza vaccine (dated by TCRdb to between 2018 and 2020). Broadly, across the study: Deep quantitative profiling of the T cell receptor repertoire was used in the study to follow responses to a trivalent subunit inactivated influenza vaccine.

In this sample, this clonotype turned up a few times. Its binding antigen is unknown. Qualities for individual bases were not recorded, and no much larger clone is one base off. On the study overall, not on this receptor specifically: According to the authors, only a limited number of new T cells may be recruited by each seasonal influenza vaccination.

The library was generated by RT-PCR. Sequencing relied on an Illumina HiSeq 2500. TCRdb reprocessed the public reads (quality trimming at Q25 with fastp, clone calling with MiXCR) and kept in-frame beta chains. CDR3 protein duplicates are merged, each entry listing the most common genes and DNA. For this sample there are around 570,000 distinct CDR3 sequences; approximately 11% appear just once. 11% of the sample is in the top ten clones. Trimming at the junction amounts to 4 bases on V and 4 bases on J, and the germline ends lie 16 bases apart. Counted from cysteine to phenylalanine, this CDR3 has 14 amino acids. Just the 42-base CDR3 DNA is kept, in frame starting at base 1. Looking up the germline V gene yields CDR1 SQVTM and CDR2 ANQGSEA. The data also belong to a second study, concerning T cells expressing NK-cell markers. The second publication reports: 5'RACE template switching, by which a universal primer site and unique molecular identifiers were added, was used to make TCR beta cDNA libraries. Three sorted T-cell subsets (CD3+CD56+NKG2C+, CD3+CD56+NKG2C- and CD3+CD56-NKG2C+) from several donors had their TCR beta-chain repertoires profiled. Of the eight sequenced donors, seven were found to be HCMV-seropositive and one was found to be HCMV-seronegative. In several experiments an anti-gammadeltaTCR antibody was added to restrict sorting to alphabetaTCR-expressing T cells. In 5 to 7 donors, the dominant CD3+CD56+NKG2C+ clonotypes were found to rank among the top 10 CD8+ clonotypes and to make up roughly 1.0-7.5% of CD8+ T cells. Those dominant clonotypes were again the most abundant among CD3+CD56-NKG2C+ cells in a handful of donors, at about 25-60.1%. Whether the expanded NKG2C-expressing T cell clones were specific for HCMV antigens was left unclear. The study sequenced eight donors, all healthy volunteers chosen at random: three men and five women. To determine HCMV serostatus, a commercial ELISA kit was used to detect HCMV-specific IgG in serum. Ficoll density gradient centrifugation was used to isolate peripheral blood mononuclear cells from blood. For five or six donors, unsorted PBMC were also used to sequence bulk peripheral blood T-cell repertoires. Priming for cDNA synthesis came from the TCR beta constant segment, and two successive PCR amplification steps followed. Illumina HiSeq 2000/2500, MiSeq or NextSeq was used to sequence libraries as 2 x 150 bp reads. MIGEC was used to demultiplex reads and group reads by UMI, and MiTCR was used to assemble and quantify clonotypes. Only TCR cDNA sequences supported by at least two reads were kept to exclude erroneous sequences. The tcR package was used for downstream repertoire analysis, with clonotypes matched between fractions based on CDR3 nucleotide sequence plus V segment. VDJmatch was used to annotate antigen specificity against VDJdb, with one amino acid substitution allowed in CDR3.

The TCR sequence derives from a man between 50 and 59 years old who received an inactivated influenza vaccine. Donor details come from another sample of the same person, matched by shared clones. Sequencing was performed on PBMCs from blood, taken on the day of vaccination. Recombination linked TRBV29-1 to TRBJ1-1; the D gene assignment is ambiguous. The nucleotide sequence is given as TGCAGCGTTGGCGGGAGATGGGGAGTCACTGAAGCTTTCTTT. Its amino acids are CSVGGRWGVTEAFF. The reference TRBV29-1 and TRBJ1-1 proteins fill in what lies around the CDR3, so the full variable domain reads SAVISQKPSRDICQRGTSLTIQCQVDSQVTMMFWYRQQPGQSLTLIATANQGSEATYESGFVIDKFPISRPNLTFSTLTVSNMSPEDSSIYLCSVGGRWGVTEAFFGQGTRLTVV.